The 30 T cell receptor beta chains below come from one sample, sequenced in a study of blood T cell repertoires in COVID-19. Repertoires were generated with immunoSEQ multiplex PCR, while TCRdb's copy carries only in-frame clones and drops some. This table holds about 120,000 clones, less than 90% found once. The source material was peripheral blood. These receptor sequences come from a man aged 30 to 45 with acute or convalescent COVID-19.

J is TRBJ2-4 and V is TRBV6-5, with 7 bases matching TRBD2. After removal of 6 bases from V and 0 bases from J, the junction contained 5 bases not matched to a gene. The CDR3 spans 15 residues. From germline, CDR1 is MNHEY and CDR2 SVGAGI. In DNA, the CDR3 is TGTGCCAGCAGCGGGGACTATTTAGCCAAAAACATTCAGTACTTC. It encodes CASSGDYLAKNIQYF.

The chain is built from TRBV4-1 and TRBJ1-4; D may be TRBD1 (5 bases). This CDR3 contains 16 residues. Trimming took off 3 bases at V and 4 bases at J, with 15 bases between the two ends. CDR1 and CDR2 (germline): MGHRA, YSYEKL. CDR3 loop: CASSHLPTDYNEKLFF. CDR3 nucleotides: TGCGCCAGCAGCCACCTTCCGACAGATTATAATGAAAAACTGTTTTTT.

The chain recombines TRBV2 with TRBJ1-5; 9 bases map to TRBD1. V was pared by 6 bases and J by 6 bases, with 6 bases of the junction left unmatched. This CDR3 is built from 14 residues. CDR1 and CDR2 (germline): SNHLY, FYNNEI. CDR3 sequence: CASREGQGGQPQHF. Here the CDR3 DNA reads TGTGCCAGCAGAGAGGGACAGGGAGGTCAGCCCCAGCATTTT.

The gene calls are TRBV5-5 and TRBJ2-7; 9 nucleotides match TRBD1. The germline CDR1 and CDR2 sequences are SGHKS and YYEKEE (reference sequence). Germline trimming cut 3 bases from V and 4 bases from J; bases unmatched to any gene: 5. This CDR3 spans 14 amino acids. The CDR3 nucleotides read TGTGCCAGCAGCTCCCCCGGGACAGGGTACGAGCAGTACTTC. Translation gives CASSSPGTGYEQYF.

V is TRBV6-5 and J is TRBJ1-1; D may be TRBD1 (6 bases). The germline gives CDR1 MNHEY, CDR2 SVGAGI. This CDR3 has 11 amino acids. Trimming stripped 6 bases from V and 12 bases from J, with 14 bases between. CDR3 amino acids: CASRLNRATFF. Written as DNA, the CDR3 is TGTGCCAGCAGGCTAAACAGGGCAACTTTCTTT.

This chain connects TRBV29-1 to TRBJ2-3; TRBD2 matches 10 bases. V lost 7 bases, J lost 3 bases, and 7 bases stayed unmatched. CDR1 SQVTM and CDR2 ANQGSEA come from the germline V gene. This CDR3 spans 14 amino acids. The CDR3 region has the DNA TGCAGCGCCGAGCGGGGGGGGGCAACAGATACGCAGTATTTT. Translation: CSAERGGATDTQYF.

The chain links TRBV11-2 to TRBJ2-1, with 9 bases fitting TRBD2. The CDR3 length is 16 residues. The V gene's germline CDR1 is SGHAT and CDR2 FQNNGV. After removal of 3 bases from V and 6 bases from J, the junction contained 9 bases not matched to a gene. CDR3 coding DNA: TGTGCCAGCAGCTTCCTAGCGGGACCGAGACTCAATGAGCAGTTCTTC. As protein: CASSFLAGPRLNEQFF.

The chain couples TRBV7-9 to TRBJ1-5; the D is unclear. CDR1 is SEHNR, CDR2 FQNEAQ, per germline (reference sequence). Trimming stripped 4 bases from V and 3 bases from J, with 13 bases between. The CDR3 loop spans 15 amino acids. The CDR3 is CASSYAGGPNQPQHF. The CDR3 DNA reads TGTGCCAGCAGCTATGCCGGAGGGCCCAATCAGCCCCAGCATTTT.

This clone has a handful of counts. V and J are TRBV27 and TRBJ2-1, with TRBD2 matching 11 bases. The V segment lost 6 bases and the J segment 7 bases; nucleotides outside the gene matches: 8. The CDR3 loop spans 15 amino acids. Per germline, CDR1 MNHEY and CDR2 SMNVEV (reference sequence). CDR3 in amino acids: CASSPGTSGANEQFF. The CDR3 DNA reads TGTGCCAGCAGCCCAGGGACTAGCGGAGCTAATGAGCAGTTCTTC.

DNA for the CDR3: TGCGCCAGCAGCTTGTCGAGCGGGGAGACCCAGTACTTC. Translated, it gives CASSLSSGETQYF. The chain couples TRBV5-1 to TRBJ2-5, with D tentatively TRBD2 (6 bases). V was trimmed by 1 base and J by 5 bases, leaving 9 bases between them. CDR3 length equals 13 residues. Germline lookup yields CDR1 SGHRS and CDR2 YFSETQ.

V is TRBV10-3 and J is TRBJ2-1; perhaps TRBD2 as D (5 bases). This CDR3 has 16 residues. The V end was cut by 0 bases, the J end by 7 bases, with 16 bases between. CDR1 is ENHRY and CDR2 is SYGVKD in the germline V gene. The CDR3 DNA reads as TGTGCCATCAGTGAGTCCGGGTACGAGGGATCGAATGAGCAGTTCTTC. Amino acids: CAISESGYEGSNEQFF.

Concerning this clone: At one boundary the junction diverges from the germline segment, which might be a read error. The chain carries TRBV7-6 and TRBJ1-2; no clear D. Germline CDR1 reads SGHVS; CDR2 reads FNYEAQ. CDR3 length: 17 residues. The CDR3 protein is CASSVAPGGGSNYGYTF. CDR3 DNA: TGTGCCAGCAGCGTAGCGCCCGGCGGAGGGAGTAACTATGGCTACACCTTC.

The chain combines TRBV4-2 with TRBJ1-2; 9 positions agree with TRBD1. The CDR3 runs 16 residues. The V segment lost 2 bases and the J segment 6 bases; nucleotides outside the gene matches: 10. Germline-derived CDR1 and CDR2 are LGHNA and YNFKEQ. CDR3 in DNA: TGTGCCAGCAGCCAACCCACAGGGGGCGCCTTCAATGGCTACACCTTC. Protein product: CASSQPTGGAFNGYTF.

The genes are TRBV9 and TRBJ2-6; perhaps TRBD2 as D (5 bases). The germline V gene encodes CDR1 SGDLS and CDR2 YYNGEE. Trimming shortened V by 0 bases and J by 7 bases, and 14 bases separated the two germline ends. The CDR3 consists of 16 residues. In DNA, the CDR3 is TGTGCCAGCAGCGTAGGAGGAGGTGGCCAAGCCAACGTCCTGACTTTC. Protein sequence: CASSVGGGGQANVLTF. The full variable domain, with the rest looked up from reference TRBV9 and TRBJ2-6, is DSGVTQTPKHLITATGQRVTLRCSPRSGDLSVYWYQQSLDQGLQFLIQYYNGEERAKGNILERFSAQQFPDLHSELNLSSLELGDSALYFCASSVGGGGQANVLTFGAGSRLTVL.

The rearrangement uses TRBV18 and TRBJ2-3, with 10 bases that match TRBD1. The J segment lost 5 bases and the V segment lost 5 bases, leaving 4 bases of the junction unmatched. In germline, CDR1 is KGHSH, CDR2 LQKENI. This CDR3 has 14 amino acids. The CDR3 DNA sequence: TGTGCCAGCTCAAGACAGGGGGCTGGAGATACGCAGTATTTT. This translates into CASSRQGAGDTQYF. Filled out from reference TRBV18 and TRBJ2-3, the complete variable domain reads NAGVMQNPRHLVRRRGQEARLRCSPMKGHSHVYWYRQLPEEGLKFMVYLQKENIIDESGMPKERFSAEFPKEGPSILRIQQVVRGDSAAYFCASSRQGAGDTQYFGPGTRLTVL.

V usage is TRBV4-2 and J usage is TRBJ1-3; weak D call: TRBD1 (6 bases). The CDR3 length is 15 residues. V lost 4 bases and J 4 bases, leaving 14 bases between the germline ends. The V gene's germline CDR1 is LGHNA and CDR2 YNFKEQ. The CDR3 is CASSPYHDRGNTIYF. In DNA, the CDR3 is TGTGCCAGCAGCCCATACCATGACAGGGGAAACACCATATATTTT.

The rearrangement joins TRBV7-9 to TRBJ2-1, with D hard to call. CDR1 is SEHNR, CDR2 FQNEAQ, per germline (reference sequence). V lost 2 bases to trimming and J lost 10 bases, with 9 bases between them. This CDR3 comprises 12 residues. Here the CDR3 DNA reads TGTGCCAGCAGCTTAACGGTTGCGGAGCAGTTCTTC. As protein: CASSLTVAEQFF.

The chain links TRBV19 to TRBJ1-6, with D possibly matching TRBD1 (5 bases). Germline V gives CDR1 LNHDA, CDR2 SQIVND (reference sequence). Trimming shortened V by 5 bases and J by 11 bases, and 10 bases separated the two germline ends. The CDR3 contains 12 residues. CDR3 in amino acids: CASSPTGAPLHF. The CDR3 nucleotides read TGTGCCAGTAGTCCCACGGGGGCACCCCTCCACTTT.

The chain carries TRBV30 and TRBJ2-3, with a weak D call TRBD2 (5 bases). CDR1 and CDR2 from the germline V gene are GTSNPN and SVGIG (reference sequence). V lost 5 bases and J lost 10, with 16 bases in between. This CDR3 is 12 amino acids long. The chain's CDR3 is CAWRPSLGSQYF. The CDR3 DNA follows: TGTGCCTGGCGACCTAGCTTAGGGTCGCAGTATTTT.

The chain recombines TRBV10-3 with TRBJ2-1; 7 bases match TRBD1. Germline values: CDR1 ENHRY, CDR2 SYGVKD. This CDR3 has 14 amino acids. V lost 10 bases and J lost 4; bases outside the gene matches: 10. CDR3 sequence (DNA): TGTGCCAACCGACCAGACAGGGATTACAATGAGCAGTTCTTC. This gives the protein CANRPDRDYNEQFF.

This chain connects TRBV27 to TRBJ1-5; 9 bases align to TRBD1. V lost 5 bases to trimming and J lost 4 bases; unmatched junction nucleotides: 3. CDR1 is MNHEY and CDR2 is SMNVEV in the germline V gene (reference sequence). The CDR3 spans 14 residues. Here the CDR3 reads CASSPDRGNQPQHF. In DNA, the CDR3 is TGTGCCAGCAGTCCGGACAGGGGTAATCAGCCCCAGCATTTT.

The rearrangement links TRBV6-5 to TRBJ1-1; possible D gene TRBD1, 6 bases. V was trimmed by 8 bases and J by 7 bases, leaving 17 bases between them. The CDR3 length is 13 residues. Per germline, CDR1 MNHEY and CDR2 SVGAGI. The CDR3 reads CASGGATGDEAFF. Here the CDR3 DNA reads TGTGCCAGCGGAGGAGCGACAGGTGATGAAGCTTTCTTT.

This rearrangement joins TRBV4-1 to TRBJ2-3; 10 bases match TRBD2. CDR1 and CDR2 from the germline V gene are MGHRA and YSYEKL. The V gene end was trimmed by 6 bases and the J gene end by 2 bases; junction bases not matched to a gene: 5. CDR3 size: 15 residues. Written as DNA, the CDR3 is TGCGCCAGCAGTCTACTAGCGGGGTTCACAGATACGCAGTATTTT. Encoded protein: CASSLLAGFTDTQYF.

The chain recombines TRBV7-8 with TRBJ2-3, with no clear D. The V end was cut by 6 bases, the J end by 3 bases, with 16 bases between. CDR1 and CDR2 (germline): SGHVS, FQNEAQ. This CDR3 spans 15 amino acids. The CDR3 reads CASSPQIARTDTQYF. For the CDR3, the DNA is TGTGCCAGCAGTCCCCAGATAGCCCGAACAGATACGCAGTATTTT.

This clone appeared a few times. The gene calls are TRBV23-1 and TRBJ1-2, with 7 bases identical to TRBD1. TRBV23-1 is assigned to the ORF class and has an uncertain function. Trimming cost V 4 bases and J 8 bases; bases outside gene matches: 13. This CDR3 contains 15 residues. CDR3 loop: CASSPTRRGRRGYTF. Here the CDR3 DNA reads TGCGCCAGCAGTCCTACTAGGAGGGGGCGGCGAGGCTACACCTTC.

The V call is TRBV6-5, the J call TRBJ2-1; 10 positions match TRBD2. This CDR3 has 15 residues. The V segment lost 5 bases and the J segment 6 bases; nucleotides outside the gene matches: 7. Germline values: CDR1 MNHEY, CDR2 SVGAGI. DNA for the CDR3: TGTGCCAGCAGTACCGCAGCGGGGGGGACCAATGAGCAGTTCTTC. Its protein is CASSTAAGGTNEQFF.

The rearrangement links TRBV2 to TRBJ2-2, with D maybe TRBD1 (6 bases). CDR3 length: 11 residues. Between the trimmed V and J ends, which lost 6 bases and 7 bases, there was a span of 6 bases. The V gene's germline CDR1 is SNHLY and CDR2 FYNNEI. CDR3 region: CASRGGGELFF. In DNA form, the CDR3 reads TGTGCCAGCAGAGGGGGCGGGGAGCTGTTTTTT.

The rearrangement uses TRBV4-1 and TRBJ2-7, with a weak D call TRBD1 (5 bases). Deletions cut 3 bases from V and 7 bases from J, with 13 bases between. Germline V lookup: CDR1 MGHRA, CDR2 YSYEKL. The CDR3 is 13 amino acids. CDR3 sequence reads: CASSQGLWTEQYF. Here the CDR3 DNA reads TGCGCCAGCAGCCAGGGTCTTTGGACAGAGCAGTACTTC.

This clone was detected only a few times. The chain couples TRBV10-3 to TRBJ2-7, with 14 nucleotides matching TRBD2. With 4 bases clipped from V and 7 bases from J, the junction kept 6 bases outside the gene matches. The CDR3 loop spans 15 amino acids. Germline assignment: CDR1 ENHRY and CDR2 SYGVKD. CDR3 in DNA: TGTGCCATCAGTGGACTAGCGGGGGGGTTTCGAGAGCAGTACTTC. As protein: CAISGLAGGFREQYF.

V gene TRBV11-2 combines with J gene TRBJ2-7; D call uncertain. The CDR3 totals 12 residues. V lost 4 bases and J lost 4, with 8 bases in between. CDR1 is SGHAT, CDR2 FQNNGV, per germline. This CDR3 is CASSYVGYEQYF. CDR3 DNA: TGTGCCAGCAGCTATGTCGGGTACGAGCAGTACTTC. Variable domain in full (rest from reference TRBV11-2 and TRBJ2-7): EAGVAQSPRYKIIEKRQSVAFWCNPISGHATLYWYQQILGQGPKLLIQFQNNGVVDDSQLPKDRFSAERLKGVDSTLKIQPAKLEDSAVYLCASSYVGYEQYFGPGTRLTVT.